The rows below give T cell receptor beta chains drawn from one sample of a study of blood T cell repertoires in COVID-19. This table comes from immunoSEQ multiplex PCR, and its TCRdb copy is limited to in-frame clones, with some not included. The sample shows some 190,000 clones, around 84% of them seen only once. The source material was PBMCs or T cells enriched from blood (not recorded which). Every receptor here comes from a man younger than 45 with acute COVID-19. Each CDR3 is given without its conserved first and last residue.

v_gene | CDR3aa
TRBV12-3/TRBV12-4 | ASSLNRVDAF
TRBV4-1 | ASSLLPSQGGNSPLH
TRBV6-6 | ASSPPSGAVYEQY
TRBV7-6 | ASSRSAGAKYEQY
TRBV5-5 | ASSSWTGSYGYT
TRBV27 | ASSRQGSYGYT
TRBV4-1 | ASSSGTGPGQPQH
TRBV11-2 | ASSLSQGGGANVLT
TRBV2 | ASSGQGAVNTEAF
TRBV4-1 | ASSQVSGVEQF
TRBV7-9 | ASSSQGAGNQPQH
TRBV2 | ASKGAVGQPQH
TRBV12-3/TRBV12-4 | ASSPLTNYGYT
TRBV5-1 | ASTRMEGATEAF
TRBV6-6 | ASSLQGLANEKLF
TRBV7-9 | ASSLAGLNTDTQY
TRBV9 | ASSVWGQTDTQY
TRBV3-1/TRBV3-2 | ASSPGTGTNSPLH